The 2 T cell receptor beta chains reported below all come from one sample, sequenced in a study of T cells after yellow fever vaccination. TCRdb re-analysed the 5' RACE reads in MiXCR, keeping a single row per CDR3 protein. The data show about 260,000 distinct CDR3 sequences, around 13% seen once. The sample was CD4+ T cells sorted from PBMCs, taken 45 days after the yellow fever booster vaccination. The receptors come from a man younger than 40 who received the YFV17D yellow fever vaccine.

This clonotype was observed a few times. V is TRBV2 and J is TRBJ2-5; the match to TRBD2 covers 7 bases. The CDR3 totals 15 residues. CDR1 SNHLY and CDR2 FYNNEI come from the germline V gene. V was pared by 7 bases and J by 5 bases, with 13 bases of the junction left unmatched. CDR3 coding DNA: TGTGCCAGCATCTCTCAAGGCGGCGGGAGCGAGACCCAGTACTTC. This gives the protein CASISQGGGSETQYF.

The CDR3 nucleotides are TGTGCCAGCAGTTCGAAAGGTCGGGACACCGGGGAGCTGTTTTTT. This translates into CASSSKGRDTGELFF. V is TRBV27 and J is TRBJ2-2; D not resolved. Germline V lookup: CDR1 MNHEY, CDR2 SMNVEV (reference sequence). This CDR3 comprises 15 residues. The V end lost 4 bases, the J end lost 3 bases, and 12 bases lay between the germline ends.